The clone carrying this TCR beta chain appeared a single time. This sample was taken from a study of shared clonotypes between healthy human individuals. Turning to the study itself: The cohort comprised a couple of women and a few men. Their ages spanned 18 to 49 years.

Repertoires were generated with immunoSEQ multiplex PCR, while TCRdb's copy carries only in-frame clones and drops some. The sample has millions of clones, more than 85% seen once. The CDR3 extends over 13 amino acids. Germline CDR1 reads MNHEY; CDR2 reads SMNVEV (reference sequence). V dropped 8 bases and J dropped 2 bases, with 9 bases sitting between them. This receptor was taken from a man aged 18-30 years in good health. Some clones in this sample may be carry-over from other donors' samples. The rearrangement joins TRBV27 to TRBJ2-2; D is uncertain. The sample taken for sequencing was naive CD4+ T cells from PBMCs. As to subset: CD45RA+ positively selected. The CDR3 spells CASYYPNTGELFF. Here the CDR3 DNA reads TGTGCCAGCTACTACCCCAACACCGGGGAGCTGTTTTTT.